Listed here are 2 T cell receptor beta chains from one sample, sequenced in a study of control samples from healthy donors and cancer patients (dated by TCRdb to the early 2020s). Receptor libraries were prepared by the immunoSEQ multiplex PCR assay. TCRdb limited this immuneACCESS table to in-frame rearrangements with V and J called. A share of clones is missing; checked studies link under half to unresolved V genes, and the rest is unexplained. The sample table contains about 140,000 clones; only one count was recorded for 85% to 95% of them. Under 15% of the sample rests with the top ten. Sequencing input: blood. These receptor sequences come from a man between 35 and 55 years old in good health.

This clone came up once. The chain links TRBV7-9 to TRBJ1-4; tentative D call: TRBD1 (6 bases). The germline CDR1 and CDR2 sequences are SEHNR and FQNEAQ (reference sequence). This CDR3 spans 15 amino acids. V was shortened by 6 bases and J by 2 bases, with 13 bases between the two germline ends. CDR3 coding DNA: TGTGCCAGCAGTCCTTCAGGGGCCACTAATGAAAAACTGTTTTTT. Translated, it gives CASSPSGATNEKLFF.

This chain uses TRBV5-4 with TRBJ1-4; maybe TRBD1 (6 bases). V was shortened by 5 bases and J by 7 bases, with 15 bases between the two germline ends. CDR1 and CDR2 (germline): SGHNT, YYREEE (reference sequence). This CDR3 is built from 14 residues. CDR3 nucleotide sequence: TGTGCCAGCAGGGGGGCAGGGGAGGGTGAAAAACTGTTTTTT. This sequence encodes CASRGAGEGEKLFF.